This T cell receptor beta chain is from a study of T cells in localized non-small cell lung cancer. TCRdb keeps only in-frame clones here, not all; method: immunoSEQ multiplex PCR. The data hold around 2,600 clones, with 30% to 40% observed a single time. The germline V gene encodes CDR1 SGHTA and CDR2 FQGNSA. The CDR3 covers 16 residues. V dropped 1 base and J dropped 7 bases, with 19 bases sitting between them. This clone was observed a handful of times. The specimen was lung tumor tissue, collected before any cancer treatment. This receptor was taken from a man aged 40 to 70 with stage I lung adenocarcinoma. The chain couples TRBV7-2 to TRBJ2-5; D not certain. CDR3 loop: CASSLGGGRTVGTQYF. The CDR3, as DNA: TGTGCCAGCAGCTTAGGCGGTGGCAGGACCGTCGGGACCCAGTACTTC. Looking up the rest from reference TRBV7-2 and TRBJ2-5 gives the full variable domain: GAGVSQSPSNKVTEKGKDVELRCDPISGHTALYWYRQSLGQGLEFLIYFQGNSAPDKSGLPSDRFSAERTGGSVSTLTIQRTQQEDSAVYLCASSLGGGRTVGTQYFGPGTRLLVL.